The T cell receptor beta chain described here comes from a study of blood T cell repertoires in COVID-19. About the research overall: Whether acute or convalescent, the COVID-19 samples came from the United States, Italy and Spain. The analysed material was cDNA or gDNA that came from T cells, B-cell-depleted T cells, or PBMCs.

Germline V gives CDR1 SQVTM, CDR2 ANQGSEA. The CDR3 consists of 13 residues. V lost 6 bases to trimming and J lost 6 bases; unmatched junction nucleotides: 10. TCRdb's table, derived via immunoSEQ multiplex PCR, lists solely in-frame clones and lacks some. The sample shows approximately 470,000 clones, around 90% of them seen only once. The participants were between about 18 and 89 years old and came from about two dozen US areas. Clinical history reported by participants formed the basis on which cohorts were assigned. The specimen sequenced was PBMCs or T cells enriched from blood (not recorded which). The chain recombines TRBV29-1 with TRBJ1-2; 7 nucleotides agree with TRBD1. This receptor was taken from a woman aged 18-35 years who had recovered from COVID-19. The CDR3 DNA sequence: TGCAGCGTCCGTACCGGGACAGCAAATGGCTACACCTTC. It encodes CSVRTGTANGYTF.